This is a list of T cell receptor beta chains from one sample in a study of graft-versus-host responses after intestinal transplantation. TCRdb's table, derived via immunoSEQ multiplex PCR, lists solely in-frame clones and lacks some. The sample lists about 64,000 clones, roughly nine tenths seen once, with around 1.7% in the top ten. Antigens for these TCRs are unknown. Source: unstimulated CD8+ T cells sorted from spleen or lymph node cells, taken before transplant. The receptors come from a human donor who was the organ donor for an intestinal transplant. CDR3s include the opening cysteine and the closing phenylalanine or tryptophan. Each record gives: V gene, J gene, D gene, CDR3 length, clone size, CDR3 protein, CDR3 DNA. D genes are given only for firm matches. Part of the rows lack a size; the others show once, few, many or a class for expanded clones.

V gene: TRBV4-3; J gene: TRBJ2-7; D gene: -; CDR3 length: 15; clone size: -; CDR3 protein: CASSQFGGESYEQYF; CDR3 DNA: TGCGCCAGCAGCCAATTCGGGGGAGAGTCCTACGAGCAGTACTTC
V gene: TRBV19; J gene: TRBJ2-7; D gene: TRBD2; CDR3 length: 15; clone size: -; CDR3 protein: CASSRGEGPTYEQYF; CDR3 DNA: TGTGCCAGTAGTCGGGGGGAGGGGCCGACCTACGAGCAGTACTTC
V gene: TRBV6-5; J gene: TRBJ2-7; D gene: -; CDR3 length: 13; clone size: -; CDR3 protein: CASSYAQTYEQYF; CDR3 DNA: TGTGCCAGCAGTTACGCACAGACCTACGAGCAGTACTTC
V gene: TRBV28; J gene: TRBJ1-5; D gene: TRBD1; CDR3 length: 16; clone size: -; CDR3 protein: CASSLVGQGRDQPQHF; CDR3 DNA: TGTGCCAGCAGTTTGGTGGGACAGGGAAGGGATCAGCCCCAGCATTTT
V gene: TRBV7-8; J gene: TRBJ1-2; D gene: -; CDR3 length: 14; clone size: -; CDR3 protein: CASKTAEGLDGYTF; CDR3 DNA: TGTGCCAGCAAAACTGCGGAGGGCCTGGATGGCTACACCTTC
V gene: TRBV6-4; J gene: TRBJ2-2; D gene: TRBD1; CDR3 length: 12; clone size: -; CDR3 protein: CASGTDTGELFF; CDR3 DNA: TGTGCCAGCGGGACAGACACCGGGGAGCTGTTTTTT
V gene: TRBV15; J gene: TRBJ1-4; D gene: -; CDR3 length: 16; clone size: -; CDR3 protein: CATSREMGGTNEKLFF; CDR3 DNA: TGTGCCACCAGCAGGGAAATGGGGGGGACTAATGAAAAACTGTTTTTT
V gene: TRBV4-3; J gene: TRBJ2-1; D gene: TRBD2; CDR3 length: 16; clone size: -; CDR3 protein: CASSQVPGGPGNEQFF; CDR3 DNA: TGCGCCAGCAGCCAAGTTCCGGGAGGGCCGGGAAATGAGCAGTTCTTC
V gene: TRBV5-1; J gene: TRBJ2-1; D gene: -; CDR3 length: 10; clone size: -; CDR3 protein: CASSLLEQFF; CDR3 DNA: TGCGCCAGCAGCTTACTAGAGCAGTTCTTC
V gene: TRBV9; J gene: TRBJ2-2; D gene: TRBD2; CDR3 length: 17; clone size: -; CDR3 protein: CASSVSGRASNTGELFF; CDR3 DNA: TGTGCCAGCAGCGTTAGCGGGAGGGCCTCGAACACCGGGGAGCTGTTTTTT
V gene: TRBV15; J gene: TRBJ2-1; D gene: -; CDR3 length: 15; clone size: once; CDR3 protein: CATSRAETLNNEQFF; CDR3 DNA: TGTGCCACCAGCAGAGCCGAGACACTGAACAATGAGCAGTTCTTC
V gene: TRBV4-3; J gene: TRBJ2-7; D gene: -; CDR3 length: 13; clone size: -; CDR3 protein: CASSQGQDYEQYF; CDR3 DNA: TGCGCCAGCAGCCAAGGGCAGGACTACGAGCAGTACTTC
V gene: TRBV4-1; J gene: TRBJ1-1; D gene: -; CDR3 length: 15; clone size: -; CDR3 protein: CASSQGREAGTEAFF; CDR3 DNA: TGCGCCAGCAGCCAAGGACGGGAGGCCGGCACTGAAGCTTTCTTT
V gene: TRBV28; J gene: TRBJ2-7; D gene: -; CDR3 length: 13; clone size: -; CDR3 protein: CASSLLSSYEQYF; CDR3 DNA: TGTGCCAGCAGTTTACTTAGCTCCTACGAGCAGTACTTC
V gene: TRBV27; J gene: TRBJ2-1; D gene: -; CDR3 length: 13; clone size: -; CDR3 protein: CASSLGTLNEQFF; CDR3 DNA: TGTGCCAGCAGTTTGGGGACTCTCAATGAGCAGTTCTTC
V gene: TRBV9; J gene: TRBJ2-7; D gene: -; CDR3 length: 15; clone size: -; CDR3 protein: CASSPSIGGAYEQYF; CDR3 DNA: TGTGCCAGCAGCCCCTCCATAGGGGGAGCCTACGAGCAGTACTTC
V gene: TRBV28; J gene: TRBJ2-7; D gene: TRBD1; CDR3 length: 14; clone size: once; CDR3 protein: CASGQASTSYEQYF; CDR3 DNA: TGTGCCAGCGGACAGGCCAGCACCTCCTACGAGCAGTACTTC
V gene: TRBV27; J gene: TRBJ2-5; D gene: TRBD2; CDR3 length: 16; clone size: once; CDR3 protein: CASSLLASGSKETQYF; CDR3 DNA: TGTGCCAGCAGTTTGTTGGCTAGCGGAAGCAAAGAGACCCAGTACTTC
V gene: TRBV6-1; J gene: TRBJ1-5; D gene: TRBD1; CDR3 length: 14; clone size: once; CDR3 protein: CAISGQPIDQPQHF; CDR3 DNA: TGTGCCATCTCGGGACAGCCGATCGATCAGCCCCAGCATTTT
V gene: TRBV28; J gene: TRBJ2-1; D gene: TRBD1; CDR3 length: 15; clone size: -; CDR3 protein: CASSLDREGDNEQFF; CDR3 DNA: TGTGCCAGCAGTTTAGACAGGGAAGGTGACAATGAGCAGTTCTTC
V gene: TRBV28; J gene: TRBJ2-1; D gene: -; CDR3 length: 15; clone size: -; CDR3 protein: CASSLYGSSYNEQFF; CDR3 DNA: TGTGCCAGCAGTTTATACGGTAGCTCCTACAATGAGCAGTTCTTC
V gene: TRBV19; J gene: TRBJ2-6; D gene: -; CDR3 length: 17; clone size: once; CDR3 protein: CASSRPGVKYGANVLTF; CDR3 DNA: TGTGCCAGTAGTAGGCCAGGGGTTAAGTATGGGGCCAACGTCCTGACTTTC
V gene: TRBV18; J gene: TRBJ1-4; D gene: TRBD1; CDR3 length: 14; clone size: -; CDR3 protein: CASSPAQGWEKLFF; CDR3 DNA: TGTGCCAGCTCACCGGCACAGGGGTGGGAAAAACTGTTTTTT